The subject of this entry is one TCR beta chain. Its target is unknown. Clones were sequenced by immunoSEQ multiplex PCR, and TCRdb holds only the in-frame ones, with some missing. Among some 250,000 clones, nearly 90% were seen once, and the ten largest hold under 0.4%. The donors were in the approximately 130-subject validation cohort, distinct from the 666-subject first cohort. This sample is part of a study of cytomegalovirus exposure and HLA in healthy donors. Study-level findings and limits: A few of the chains that were CMV-associated were confirmed in vitro to be specific for CMV antigens. The investigators catalogued 164 TCR beta chains as cytomegalovirus-associated.

V was pared by 2 bases and J by 7 bases, with 11 bases between. The CDR3 extends over 14 amino acids. Per germline, CDR1 KGHSH and CDR2 LQKENI. The sequence was collected from a woman aged 18-29 years in good health and CMV-seronegative. The specimen sequenced was PBMCs. V usage is TRBV18 and J usage is TRBJ1-4, with D hard to call. The CDR3 is CASSPGQVSEKLFF. The CDR3 DNA sequence: TGTGCCAGCTCACCAGGGCAGGTTTCTGAAAAACTGTTTTTT.